Following are 14 T cell receptor beta chains from one sample sequenced in a study of long-term antiretroviral therapy in people with HIV. At the survey level, the v3.0 immunoSEQ assay was run. Here immunoSEQ multiplex PCR was the method, and the copy in TCRdb shows in-frame clones only, minus some. The sample holds 20,000 to 30,000 clones; roughly 85% are singletons and the top ten take 8% to 9.5%. The material sequenced was unsorted PBMCs, taken 2.3 years after starting antiretroviral therapy. Receptor source: a man in his forties with HIV.

This clone was observed a single time. The chain uses TRBV18 and TRBJ1-5; D is perhaps TRBD1 (6 bases). The germline V and J ends were trimmed by 3 bases and 1 base, with 7 bases remaining between them. The germline gives CDR1 KGHSH, CDR2 LQKENI. The CDR3 runs to 14 residues. The CDR3 loop is CASSPGQSNQPQHF. The CDR3 DNA reads as TGTGCCAGCTCACCTGGACAGAGCAATCAGCCCCAGCATTTT.

V usage is TRBV7-9 and J usage is TRBJ2-3, with 7 positions matching TRBD1. The CDR3 spans 15 residues. Germline trimming cut 5 bases from V and 0 bases from J; bases unmatched to any gene: 5. CDR1 and CDR2 (germline): SEHNR, FQNEAQ (reference sequence). This chain's CDR3 is CASSTGQESTDTQYF. CDR3 coding DNA: TGTGCCAGCAGCACCGGACAGGAGAGCACAGATACGCAGTATTTT.

The rearrangement joins TRBV14 to TRBJ1-6; D is perhaps TRBD1 (5 bases). Germline lookup yields CDR1 SGHDN and CDR2 FVKESK. V dropped 4 bases and J dropped 10 bases, with 11 bases sitting between them. The length of the CDR3 is 13 residues. The CDR3 DNA is TGTGCCAGCAGCCCGACACAGGTATCACCCCTCCACTTT. Translated, it gives CASSPTQVSPLHF.

This chain joins TRBV7-8 and TRBJ1-5; D gene ambiguous. The CDR3 loop spans 16 amino acids. Germline values: CDR1 SGHVS, CDR2 FQNEAQ. V was trimmed by 1 base and J by 2 bases, leaving 12 bases between them. The CDR3 protein is CASSLGVGRGNQPQHF. CDR3 DNA sequence: TGTGCCAGCAGCTTAGGGGTAGGGAGGGGCAATCAGCCCCAGCATTTT.

The gene calls are TRBV6-1 and TRBJ1-5, with 10 bases that match TRBD1. The J segment lost 6 bases and the V segment lost 2 bases, leaving 7 bases of the junction unmatched. This CDR3 has 16 residues. CDR1 is MNHNS, CDR2 SASEGT, per germline. Here the CDR3 DNA reads TGTGCCAGCAGTGAACCGGGACAGGGGCCCGGTCAGCCCCAGCATTTT. This translates into CASSEPGQGPGQPQHF.

The V and J genes are TRBV19 and TRBJ2-1; D is perhaps TRBD1 (6 bases). The CDR3 length is 14 residues. Looked up from germline, CDR1 is LNHDA and CDR2 is SQIVND (reference sequence). Trimming shortened V by 5 bases and J by 8 bases, and 16 bases separated the two germline ends. The CDR3 spells CASSQKQGRDEQFF. The DNA of the CDR3 is TGTGCCAGTAGTCAAAAACAGGGTCGGGATGAGCAGTTCTTC.

The CDR3 DNA reads as TGTGCCAGCAGCGGGGTCAATTCACCCCTCCACTTT. This encodes CASSGVNSPLHF. The chain has TRBV25-1 and TRBJ1-6; no firm D call. CDR1 is MGHDK, CDR2 SYGVNS, per germline. Between the trimmed V and J ends, which lost 6 bases and 7 bases, there was a span of 7 bases. CDR3 size: 12 residues.

V is TRBV19 and J is TRBJ1-3, with a weak D call TRBD1 (6 bases). The germline V gene encodes CDR1 LNHDA and CDR2 SQIVND (reference sequence). Trimming removed 5 bases at V and 5 bases at J, with 16 bases between. The CDR3 runs 15 residues. This CDR3 reads CASSPPGALRNTIYF. As DNA, the CDR3 is TGTGCCAGTAGTCCCCCGGGGGCGCTTCGAAACACCATATATTTT.

The chain links TRBV5-6 to TRBJ1-4; 10 bases match TRBD1. Trimming cost V 1 base and J 11 bases; bases outside gene matches: 5. From germline, CDR1 is SGHDT and CDR2 YYEEEE. This CDR3 comprises 14 residues. The CDR3 DNA is TGTGCCAGCAGCTTGAGTGGGACAGGGGATAAACTGTTTTTT. Residues: CASSLSGTGDKLFF. Filled out from reference TRBV5-6 and TRBJ1-4, the complete variable domain reads DAGVTQSPTHLIKTRGQQVTLRCSPKSGHDTVSWYQQALGQGPQFIFQYYEEEERQRGNFPDRFSGHQFPNYSSELNVNALLLGDSALYLCASSLSGTGDKLFFGSGTQLSVL.

The chain links TRBV6-6 to TRBJ2-5; TRBD2 matches 7 bases. Germline-derived CDR1 and CDR2 are MNHNY and SVGAGI (reference sequence). The CDR3 contains 14 residues. After removal of 2 bases from V and 5 bases from J, the junction contained 5 bases not matched to a gene. This chain's CDR3 is CASSYVGGGETQYF. The CDR3 region has the DNA TGTGCCAGCAGTTACGTTGGGGGAGGGGAGACCCAGTACTTC.

The rearrangement joins TRBV19 to TRBJ1-5; D remains unclear. Between the trimmed V and J ends, which lost 11 bases and 2 bases, there was a span of 13 bases. CDR1 and CDR2 (germline): LNHDA, SQIVND (reference sequence). The CDR3 sequence is 13 residues long. The CDR3 spells CAASVEGNQPQHF. The CDR3 DNA is TGTGCCGCGAGCGTGGAAGGCAATCAGCCCCAGCATTTT.

The V call is TRBV11-1, the J call TRBJ2-1, with D tentatively TRBD2 (6 bases). This CDR3 comprises 14 residues. Germline assignment: CDR1 SGHAT and CDR2 FQDESV (reference sequence). Trimming pared 1 base from V and 7 bases from J, leaving 11 bases between. As DNA, the CDR3 is TGTGCCAGCAGCTTAGGCCCCCGGGGGAATGAGCAGTTCTTC. This gives the protein CASSLGPRGNEQFF.

This chain links TRBV6-1 with TRBJ2-7, with 8 bases aligning to TRBD1. After removal of 7 bases from V and 0 bases from J, the junction contained 5 bases not matched to a gene. The germline V gene has CDR1 MNHNS and CDR2 SASEGT. The CDR3 covers 14 residues. CDR3 coding DNA: TGTGCCAGCATCCCGGGACAGGCCTCCTACGAGCAGTACTTC. Encoded protein: CASIPGQASYEQYF.

The CDR3 DNA reads TGTGCCAGCAGTGAACTAGCGGCCTACGGGGGTGAGCAGTTCTTC. Translated, it gives CASSELAAYGGEQFF. The V call is TRBV6-1, the J call TRBJ2-1; 7 positions match TRBD2. Germline values: CDR1 MNHNS, CDR2 SASEGT. V shed 2 bases, J shed 9 bases, and the junction held 10 bases outside the gene matches. CDR3 size: 15 residues.